This T cell receptor beta chain derives from a study of cytomegalovirus exposure and HLA in healthy donors. Whole-study results and caveats: The listing of 150 to 200 TCR beta chains classed them as cytomegalovirus-associated.

Details on this clone: Its matching antigen is unknown.

Produced via immunoSEQ multiplex PCR; TCRdb's table is partial and in-frame only. The repertoire holds fewer than 120,000 clones, with 85% to 90% as singletons. The CDR3 consists of 14 residues. V lost 1 base, J lost 8 bases, and 5 bases stayed unmatched. CDR1 MGHRA and CDR2 YSYEKL come from the germline V gene. The genes are TRBV4-1 and TRBJ2-1, with TRBD2 identical over 7 bases. Sequencing input: PBMCs. This sequence was found in a woman younger than 45 in good health and CMV-seropositive. The DNA for the CDR3 is TGCGCCAGCAGCCAAGGCCCCGCGGGGGATGAGCAGTTCTTC. It encodes CASSQGPAGDEQFF.